A single T cell receptor (beta chain) is shown here with its context. Its specificity is not known. No conserved phenylalanine or tryptophan ends this CDR3, so it is likely a read error. No DNA is shown, since the ends of the CDR3 on it are uncertain; the CDR3 is the one TCRdb lists. The V gene's germline CDR1 is MNHEY and CDR2 SMNVEV (reference sequence). The CDR3 totals 8 residues, both ends included. Generation of TCR cDNA used 5'RACE template switching (which added a universal primer site and UMIs). TCRdb re-called the 5' RACE reads with MiXCR, one entry per CDR3 protein. The table includes some 320,000 distinct CDR3 sequences, around 10% detected once. The data were taken from a study of T cells after yellow fever vaccination. Findings of the study overall: It was the secondary response that reached its peak faster, day 5 versus 15, but it was weaker.

The specimen was CD4+ T cells sorted from PBMCs, collected 45 days after the yellow fever booster vaccination. The genes are TRBV27 and TRBJ2-7. This clonotype was sampled from a young man who received the YFV17D yellow fever vaccine. The CDR3 loop reads CASSLPGS.